One and the same sample provided the 27 T cell receptor beta chains below, sequenced in a study of CD8 T cells in ankylosing spondylitis. General study results and limits: Roughly eight highly homologous variants made up a TCR beta motif that seemed to typify ankylosing spondylitis blood.

TCRdb re-derived calls from the 5' RACE reads in MiXCR, one entry per CDR3 protein. The sample carries fewer than 400,000 distinct CDR3 sequences, about 22% recorded once. Antigens of these TCRs are unknown. Source material: blood, either unsorted or a sorted T cell fraction (not recorded which). The receptors derive from a male donor with ankylosing spondylitis.

The rearrangement joins TRBV24-1 to TRBJ2-2; TRBD1 or TRBD2 may be the D gene (5 bases each). The CDR3 loop spans 17 amino acids. The germline V gene has CDR1 KGHDR and CDR2 SFDVKD. The germline V and J ends were trimmed by 3 bases and 7 bases, with 20 bases remaining between them. The CDR3 bases are TGTGCCACCAGTGATCCAGCCGGGACGGGGAGAGGCGGGGAGCTGTTTTTT. Its protein product is CATSDPAGTGRGGELFF.

This clonotype was counted ten times or more. The V and J genes are TRBV5-1 and TRBJ2-1; 7 bases map to TRBD2. Looked up from germline, CDR1 is SGHRS and CDR2 is YFSETQ. The CDR3 has 14 residues. Trimming removed 7 bases from V and 9 bases from J; junction bases left unmatched: 13. The CDR3 coding sequence is TGCGCCAGCTTAGGGGCGGGAGCGTTAGCTGAGCAGTTCTTC. Protein product: CASLGAGALAEQFF.

This clonotype has just a few counts. The chain carries TRBV9 and TRBJ2-7, with a possible D match to TRBD1 (6 bases). In germline, CDR1 is SGDLS, CDR2 YYNGEE. The CDR3 has 12 residues. Trimming pared 2 bases from V and 5 bases from J, leaving 8 bases between. CDR3 amino acids: CASSVTGNEQYF. The CDR3 DNA reads TGTGCCAGCAGCGTTACAGGGAACGAGCAGTACTTC.

The genes are TRBV12-3 or TRBV12-4 and TRBJ1-1; D not certain. Trimming removed 3 bases from V and 4 bases from J, with 6 bases in between. The CDR3 consists of 12 residues. The CDR3 sequence: CASSFQPTEAFF. Written as DNA, the CDR3 is TGTGCCAGCAGTTTCCAACCCACTGAAGCTTTCTTT.

The table lists this clonotype with a few counts. The V and J genes are TRBV7-2 and TRBJ2-7; 8 bases align to TRBD2. V gave up 2 bases and J gave up 5 bases; unmatched junction bases: 8. This CDR3 spans 15 amino acids. Germline V lookup: CDR1 SGHTA, CDR2 FQGNSA. In DNA, the CDR3 is TGTGCCAGCAGCTTAATTGGACTAGCATATAACGAGCAGTACTTC. It codes for CASSLIGLAYNEQYF.

The chain combines TRBV20-1 with TRBJ2-1, with TRBD1 matching 7 bases. V shed 5 bases and J 1 base; nucleotides not matched to a gene: 8. CDR1 and CDR2 (germline): DFQATT, SNEGSKA (reference sequence). The CDR3 runs 15 residues. Written as DNA, the CDR3 is TGCAGTGCTTATACCCGGGACAGTTCCTACAATGAGCAGTTCTTC. Residues: CSAYTRDSSYNEQFF.

The V call is TRBV7-2, the J call TRBJ1-1; D unclear. Trimming cost V 6 bases and J 5 bases, with 10 bases left between them. This CDR3 is 12 amino acids long. Germline CDR1 is SGHTA and CDR2 is FQGNSA. The CDR3 DNA sequence: TGTGCCAGCAGTCATCCCGGGACTGAAGCTTTCTTT. This sequence encodes CASSHPGTEAFF.

The chain links TRBV15 to TRBJ2-1; D is undetermined. Trimming took 0 bases from V and 6 from J, leaving 9 bases between them. The CDR3 contains 14 residues. In germline, CDR1 is LNHNV, CDR2 YYDKDF (reference sequence). The CDR3 bases are TGTGCCACCAGCAGAGATGCGCGGAGCAATGAGCAGTTCTTC. Translating gives CATSRDARSNEQFF.

This clonotype turned up a few times. V and J are TRBV7-9 and TRBJ2-5; D not resolved. The CDR3 runs to 12 residues. The germline V and J ends were trimmed by 11 bases and 5 bases, with 15 bases remaining between them. Germline CDR1 SEHNR, CDR2 FQNEAQ (reference sequence). CDR3: CAGSWSEETQYF. In DNA, the CDR3 is TGTGCCGGTAGCTGGAGCGAGGAGACCCAGTACTTC.

CDR3 protein: CASSELSRENTEAFF. For the CDR3, the DNA is TGTGCCAGCAGTGAATTGTCACGCGAGAACACTGAAGCTTTCTTT. This chain links TRBV2 with TRBJ1-1; D remains unclear. V was shortened by 2 bases and J by 1 base, with 11 bases between the two germline ends. This CDR3 region has 15 residues. Germline V lookup: CDR1 SNHLY, CDR2 FYNNEI. Full variable domain (outside the CDR3, taken from reference TRBV2 and TRBJ1-1): EPEVTQTPSHQVTQMGQEVILRCVPISNHLYFYWYRQILGQKVEFLVSFYNNEISEKSEIFDDQFSVERPDGSNFTLKIRSTKLEDSAMYFCASSELSRENTEAFFGQGTRLTVV.

This clonotype has only a few counts. V gene TRBV24-1 combines with J gene TRBJ2-5; 8 bases are shared with TRBD1. Trimming at V came to 0 bases and at J to 2 bases, leaving 4 bases not matched to a gene. In germline, CDR1 is KGHDR, CDR2 SFDVKD. The CDR3 has 16 residues. Here the CDR3 DNA reads TGTGCCACCAGTGATTTGAACAGGGGGAAGCAAGAGACCCAGTACTTC. Translating gives CATSDLNRGKQETQYF.

The chain employs TRBV6-5 and TRBJ2-1; 8 bases agree with TRBD2. The germline gives CDR1 MNHEY, CDR2 SVGAGI. Trimming cost V 2 bases and J 3 bases; bases outside gene matches: 6. This CDR3 contains 16 residues. CDR3 nucleotides: TGTGCCAGCAGTTACGAACTTGCGGGAGGCTACAATGAGCAGTTCTTC. Translated, it gives CASSYELAGGYNEQFF.

The chain is built from TRBV9 and TRBJ2-5; D is perhaps TRBD1 (7 bases). CDR1 is SGDLS, CDR2 YYNGEE, per germline. V shed 3 bases and J shed 4 bases, with 13 bases lying between them. There are 14 residues in the CDR3. The chain's CDR3 is CASSAQGGRETQYF. DNA of the CDR3: TGTGCCAGCAGCGCCCAGGGGGGCCGAGAGACCCAGTACTTC. The whole variable domain, remainder taken from reference TRBV9 and TRBJ2-5, is DSGVTQTPKHLITATGQRVTLRCSPRSGDLSVYWYQQSLDQGLQFLIQYYNGEERAKGNILERFSAQQFPDLHSELNLSSLELGDSALYFCASSAQGGRETQYFGPGTRLLVL.

This clonotype appeared many times. The genes are TRBV5-1 and TRBJ2-1; TRBD2 matches at 7 bases. CDR1 is SGHRS, CDR2 YFSETQ, per germline. The CDR3 totals 17 residues. V was clipped by 0 bases and J by 3 bases; unmatched bases: 9. CDR3 nucleotides: TGCGCCAGCAGCTTGGGTCATGCGGGAGTGGACTACAATGAGCAGTTCTTC. Its protein is CASSLGHAGVDYNEQFF.

This clonotype was observed a handful of times. The chain links TRBV6-1 to TRBJ1-4, with D perhaps matching TRBD1 (5 bases). The CDR3 runs 15 residues. The V gene's germline CDR1 is MNHNS and CDR2 SASEGT. Deletions cut 5 bases from V and 5 bases from J, with 15 bases between. This chain's CDR3 is CASSPPGEENEKLFF. The CDR3 DNA reads TGTGCCAGCAGTCCCCCGGGGGAAGAGAATGAAAAACTGTTTTTT.

The chain's CDR3 is CASSYSGTVFNGYTF. CDR3 DNA: TGTGCCAGCAGTTACTCGGGTACAGTTTTCAATGGCTACACCTTC. The V and J genes are TRBV6-2 or TRBV6-3 and TRBJ1-2; D not certain. Per germline, CDR1 MNHEY and CDR2 SVGEGT. Trimming removed 0 bases at V and 6 bases at J, with 14 bases between. CDR3 size: 15 residues.

The chain recombines TRBV11-3 with TRBJ2-2, with D uncertain. Germline CDR1 is SGHNT and CDR2 is YENEEA. The CDR3 sequence is 15 residues long. V was shortened by 5 bases and J by 4 bases, with 14 bases between the two germline ends. The CDR3 region is CASSKSTPTTGELFF. DNA for the CDR3: TGTGCCAGCAGCAAATCGACCCCGACCACCGGGGAGCTGTTTTTT.

The V call is TRBV12-3 or TRBV12-4, the J call TRBJ2-1, with a possible D match to TRBD1 (5 bases). This CDR3 has 14 amino acids. Trimming left V 10 bases short and J 0 bases short, with 13 bases between. In nucleotides, the CDR3 is TGTGCCACCATCAGGGTTAGCTCCTACAATGAGCAGTTCTTC. Protein: CATIRVSSYNEQFF.

The chain links TRBV20-1 to TRBJ1-1, with D unclear. V was shortened by 0 bases and J by 1 base, with 12 bases between the two germline ends. The CDR3 is made up of 15 amino acids. CDR1 is DFQATT, CDR2 SNEGSKA, per germline (reference sequence). In nucleotides, the CDR3 is TGCAGTGCTAGAGACTGGCGGGCACCGAACACTGAAGCTTTCTTT. Its translation is CSARDWRAPNTEAFF.

This clonotype has at least ten counts. The rearrangement uses TRBV20-1 and TRBJ2-1, with D perhaps being TRBD1 or TRBD2 (5 bases each). Deletions cut 7 bases from V and 0 bases from J, with 16 bases between. CDR1 and CDR2 (germline): DFQATT, SNEGSKA (reference sequence). CDR3 size: 15 residues. DNA for the CDR3: TGCAGTGTGAGGGGCTTTAAGAGCTCCTACAATGAGCAGTTCTTC. It translates to CSVRGFKSSYNEQFF.

This clonotype was seen more than once but under ten times. The rearrangement links TRBV19 to TRBJ2-7; D is possibly TRBD1 (6 bases). Germline V CDR1 and CDR2: LNHDA, SQIVND (reference sequence). The CDR3 contains 14 residues. V lost 5 bases and J 4 bases, leaving 15 bases between the germline ends. The CDR3 spells CASSSPGHSYEQYF. CDR3 DNA sequence: TGTGCCAGTAGTTCGCCGGGACATTCTTACGAGCAGTACTTC.

V is TRBV18 and J is TRBJ2-3, with TRBD1 identical over 7 bases. This CDR3 region has 17 residues. The germline V gene has CDR1 KGHSH and CDR2 LQKENI. V was clipped by 3 bases and J by 2 bases; unmatched bases: 11. CDR3 sequence (DNA): TGTGCCAGCTCACCGTCCGAGACAGGGTCGAACACAGATACGCAGTATTTT. Its translation is CASSPSETGSNTDTQYF.

This clonotype occurred a few times. This chain links TRBV24-1 with TRBJ2-7; 8 positions agree with TRBD2. This CDR3 is 13 amino acids long. With 6 bases clipped from V and 5 bases from J, the junction kept 5 bases outside the gene matches. Germline values: CDR1 KGHDR, CDR2 SFDVKD. The CDR3 protein is CATSSGSSHEQYF. The CDR3 bases are TGTGCCACCAGTAGCGGGAGCAGCCACGAGCAGTACTTC.

This clonotype was seen repeatedly, ten times or more. CDR3 coding DNA: TGTGCCAGCAGTTACGACAGCTACAATGAGCAGTTCTTC. Translating gives CASSYDSYNEQFF. The chain links TRBV6-2 or TRBV6-3 to TRBJ2-1, with D perhaps matching TRBD1 (5 bases). The CDR3 runs to 13 residues. Germline V gene data show CDR1 as MNHEY and CDR2 as SVGEGT. V dropped 2 bases and J dropped 3 bases, with 5 bases sitting between them.

The chain joins TRBV6-1 to TRBJ1-1; a possible D gene is TRBD1 (5 bases). The CDR3 spans 16 residues. V lost 5 bases, J lost 0 bases, and 16 bases lay in between. CDR1 and CDR2 from the germline V gene are MNHNS and SASEGT. This CDR3 is CASSTVRRGMNTEAFF. The CDR3, as DNA: TGTGCCAGCAGTACAGTCAGGAGGGGCATGAACACTGAAGCTTTCTTT.

This clonotype was detected only a few times. The chain recombines TRBV20-1 with TRBJ1-5, with 9 bases that match TRBD1. The trim removed 6 bases at V and 2 bases at J, leaving 5 bases unmatched. Germline V gives CDR1 DFQATT, CDR2 SNEGSKA (reference sequence). This CDR3 is built from 14 residues. The DNA for the CDR3 is TGCAGTGCCGACCGGACAGGGGGCAATCAGCCCCAGCATTTT. The encoded protein is CSADRTGGNQPQHF.

The chain joins TRBV18 to TRBJ2-5; D is uncertain. Germline CDR1 KGHSH, CDR2 LQKENI. This CDR3 contains 13 residues. Trimming pared 3 bases from V and 1 base from J, leaving 6 bases between. The CDR3 DNA reads TGTGCCAGCTCACCCGTCCTCCAAGAGACCCAGTACTTC. Its protein is CASSPVLQETQYF.